Reported below is one T cell receptor beta chain. The clone's antigen remains unknown. The receptor originates from a mouse, and its gene names and germline sequences are accordingly murine. The sequenced fragment ends 4 residues before the CDR3 boundary, so the rest is inferred from the germline J gene. The data were taken from a study of CD8+ T cells in alopecia areata (dated by TCRdb to the late 2010s). With respect to the entire study: Female C3H/HeJ recipients, roughly 7-11 weeks old, were grafted with skin from C3H/HeJ donors with spontaneous alopecia (roughly 6-12 months old). RNA came from the PAXgene miRNA kit for fixed scalp, the miRNeasy kit for PBMCs, and the RNeasy kit for mouse skin. Clonality in the scalp was compared among normal scalp (n=4), patchy alopecia areata scalp (n=8), and alopecia totalis/universalis scalp (n=8). High-throughput TCRbeta sequencing was used to examine T cell clonal expansion in alopecia areata in both the C3H/HeJ mouse model and human patients. Amplification of TCRbeta CDR3 regions was done by immunoSEQ multiplex PCR using 35 Vbeta forward primers and 13 Jbeta reverse primers. In humans, TCRbeta sequencing was performed on scalp tissue and on sorted CD4+ and CD8+ peripheral blood T cells from healthy controls and from patients with patchy or totalis/universalis alopecia areata.

Looking up the germline V gene yields CDR1 NNHDY and CDR2 SYVADS. Relative to germline, V is missing 2 bases and J is missing 2 bases, with 8 bases of the junction outside any gene match. From the cysteine up to the phenylalanine, the CDR3 has a length of 17 residues. The DNA has 39 bases, all within the CDR3, and is read from base 1. The meaning of the sample's time point label: mouse skin 6 weeks after grafting, around onset of hair loss. Mouse graft recipients had skin biopsies taken at grafting and 3 and 6 weeks after grafting to track clonal expansion. Receptor libraries were prepared by the immunoSEQ multiplex PCR assay. To provide template for TCR sequencing, every sample had RNA extracted and reverse transcribed into cDNA. First-strand cDNA was synthesized using SuperScript III with a 2:1 mix of oligo-dT and random hexamers. Amplification bias was assessed with a synthetic immune receptor repertoire, and residual bias was removed computationally. Libraries were sequenced on Illumina HiSeq with 60 bp reads covering the CDR3, read from J toward V. Under the source paper's analysis protocol: Raw reads were preprocessed to remove errors, and CDR3 was defined by IMGT conventions from the conserved cysteine to phenylalanine. To get clonality, Shannon entropy was normalized by log2 of the number of productive unique TCRs and the result was subtracted from 1. Scalp TCRbeta sequences were cross-referenced with sorted blood CD4 and CD8 repertoires so that the CD4 or CD8 identity of scalp clones could be inferred. TCRdb provides this immuneACCESS table in a form limited to in-frame rearrangements. Some clones are lacking; in checked studies, under half of them reflect an unresolved V gene, and why the rest are absent is not known. V and J calls plus clone size are reproduced from that table; the DNA served to infer D and trimming. Across this sample, approximately 5,400 clones were tabulated and none appeared just once. 25% to 30% of the sample belongs to the ten largest clones.

The investigation overall reported the following: Compared with mice, TCR sequences shared between patients were less clear, possibly partly because of HLA diversity across the patient population. Compared with normal scalp, lesional scalp had higher clonality and more expanded CD8+ clones, particularly in alopecia totalis/universalis, a pattern that suggests antigenic drive. Unlike mouse skin, which is dominated by gammadelta T cells, normal human skin has resident alphabeta T cells that are also sequenced, and this complicates analysis of the scalp TCR repertoire.

The input for sequencing was skin, taken at week 6. The clonotype originates from a C3H/HeJ mouse with alopecia areata. The haplotype of this strain at the MHC is H2-k. The chain is made from TRBV13-3 and TRBJ2-5; the central 10 bases match TRBD2. CDR3 bases read: TGTGCCAGCAGTGACCTGGGGGGGCGCTTAACCCAAGAC. Its amino acids are CASSDLGGRLTQD. In full, the CDR3 is CASSDLGGRLTQDTQYF.